One sample yielded the 14 T cell receptor beta chains listed below, sequenced in a study of T cell clonotyping in hematopoietic cell transplantation. Indicated time point: recipient sample about 28 days before transplant, after cytoreduction. Sequenced by immunoSEQ multiplex PCR; TCRdb stores in-frame clones only, minus some. Of 46,000 or so clones in the sample, 80% to 90% were seen once. The material was peripheral blood mononuclear cells, obtained before stem cell transplant. The receptors stem from a man between 60 and 75 years old with biphenotypic leukemia. Some clones in this sample may be carry-over from other donors' samples.

V and J are TRBV30 and TRBJ1-2, with TRBD1 identical over 9 bases. This CDR3 comprises 13 residues. Trimming removed 5 bases from V and 6 bases from J; junction bases left unmatched: 7. CDR1 is GTSNPN, CDR2 SVGIG, per germline (reference sequence). DNA for the CDR3: TGTGCCTGGGCCGGGGACAGGGTGAATGGCTACACCTTC. Translation: CAWAGDRVNGYTF.

The genes are TRBV7-3 and TRBJ2-6, with 7 bases that match TRBD1. This CDR3 is 15 amino acids long. CDR1 and CDR2 (germline): SGHTA, FQGTGA. V shed 4 bases, J shed 11 bases, and the junction held 11 bases outside the gene matches. Here the CDR3 reads CASSSDRAPSDVLTF. The CDR3 bases are TGTGCCAGCAGCTCAGACAGGGCCCCCAGCGACGTCCTGACTTTC.

This clone was counted only a few times. The V and J genes are TRBV29-1 and TRBJ1-1; 7 bases map to TRBD1. The germline gives CDR1 SQVTM, CDR2 ANQGSEA. V lost 7 bases to trimming and J lost 9 bases; unmatched junction nucleotides: 14. The CDR3 is made up of 13 amino acids. The CDR3: CSGRTGASEKAFF. In DNA, the CDR3 is TGCAGCGGACGAACAGGGGCCTCAGAGAAAGCTTTCTTT.

V and J are TRBV29-1 and TRBJ2-1, with 11 bases lining up with TRBD2. The CDR3 extends over 15 amino acids. V lost 6 bases, J lost 0 bases, and 4 bases stayed unmatched. Germline loops: CDR1 SQVTM, CDR2 ANQGSEA. The CDR3 DNA is TGCAGCGTCAGACTAGCGGGACTCTCCTACAATGAGCAGTTCTTC. Protein product: CSVRLAGLSYNEQFF.

The rearrangement uses TRBV11-2 and TRBJ2-7; 11 bases agree with TRBD1. Germline loops: CDR1 SGHAT, CDR2 FQNNGV. The CDR3 contains 16 residues. Trimming took 5 bases from V and 6 from J; bases not matched to a gene: 12. The CDR3 sequence: CASSQGHWDRGSEQYF. The CDR3 DNA reads TGTGCCAGCAGCCAGGGACACTGGGACAGGGGGAGCGAGCAGTACTTC. The whole variable domain, remainder taken from reference TRBV11-2 and TRBJ2-7, is EAGVAQSPRYKIIEKRQSVAFWCNPISGHATLYWYQQILGQGPKLLIQFQNNGVVDDSQLPKDRFSAERLKGVDSTLKIQPAKLEDSAVYLCASSQGHWDRGSEQYFGPGTRLTVT.

The chain has TRBV9 and TRBJ1-1; D perhaps matches TRBD1 (5 bases). With 6 bases removed from V and 4 bases from J, the gap between germline ends came to 16 bases. CDR1 SGDLS and CDR2 YYNGEE come from the germline V gene. The CDR3 covers 14 residues. CDR3 protein: CASTRGVGGTEAFF. The CDR3 DNA reads as TGTGCCAGCACGAGGGGAGTTGGCGGCACTGAAGCTTTCTTT.

J is TRBJ2-2 and V is TRBV7-8; possible D gene TRBD2, 5 bases. This CDR3 comprises 16 residues. V was cut by 3 bases and J by 1 base, with 12 bases left in between. CDR1 SGHVS and CDR2 FQNEAQ come from the germline V gene. CDR3 bases: TGTGCCAGCAGCTTGTTGGAGGCCCGGAACACCGGGGAGCTGTTTTTT. This translates into CASSLLEARNTGELFF.

The chain has TRBV6-4 and TRBJ2-2, with TRBD1 as a possible D gene (5 bases). Germline CDR1 is MRHNA and CDR2 is SNTAGT. The CDR3 extends over 15 amino acids. V was shortened by 5 bases and J by 1 base, with 11 bases between the two germline ends. CDR3 loop: CASSPDSVNTGELFF. For the CDR3, the DNA is TGTGCCAGCAGTCCAGACAGTGTGAACACCGGGGAGCTGTTTTTT.

V is TRBV12-2 and J is TRBJ2-6; the DNA was not compared with TRBD1, the D call given in the table. TRBV12-2 has pseudogene status. This CDR3 comprises 16 residues. DNA for the CDR3: TGTGCACCCCCCCCGAGACAGATCTCTGGGGCCAACGTCCTGACTTTC. Protein sequence: CAPPPRQISGANVLTF.

The chain employs TRBV4-3 and TRBJ2-1; TRBD1 agrees at 7 bases. The CDR3 length is 16 residues. Germline V CDR1 and CDR2: LGHNA, YSLEER. V lost 6 bases and J lost 7; bases outside the gene matches: 15. In DNA, the CDR3 is TGCGCCAGCAGTCATGGGGAACGGGACAGAAGAAATGAGCAGTTCTTC. Its protein product is CASSHGERDRRNEQFF.

The chain is built from TRBV11-3 and TRBJ2-2, with D uncertain. CDR1 and CDR2 (germline): SGHNT, YENEEA. The CDR3 spans 12 residues. V lost 1 base, J lost 7 bases, and 4 bases lay in between. CDR3 protein: CASSLGDGELFF. CDR3 DNA: TGTGCCAGCAGCTTAGGGGACGGGGAGCTGTTTTTT.

The chain couples TRBV19 to TRBJ1-5; D not resolved. CDR1 LNHDA and CDR2 SQIVND come from the germline V gene (reference sequence). V was pared by 0 bases and J by 6 bases, with 9 bases between. The length of the CDR3 is 14 residues. Here the CDR3 DNA reads TGTGCCAGTAGTATAGACGGACGAGGTCAGCCCCAGCATTTT. Residues: CASSIDGRGQPQHF.

This clone was counted once. V is TRBV2 and J is TRBJ1-5; D gene uncertain. Germline CDR1 SNHLY, CDR2 FYNNEI. CDR3 length equals 14 residues. The V end lost 7 bases, the J end lost 4 bases, and 14 bases lay between the germline ends. DNA for the CDR3: TGTGCCAGCACTCTTCGGCAGCAAAATCAGCCCCAGCATTTT. This gives the protein CASTLRQQNQPQHF.

The V gene is TRBV7-9, the J gene TRBJ1-3; the D is unclear. The V gene's germline CDR1 is SEHNR and CDR2 FQNEAQ (reference sequence). The CDR3 is made up of 12 amino acids. CDR3 amino acids: CASGFSGNTIYF. The CDR3 DNA follows: TGTGCGTCCGGGTTCTCTGGAAACACCATATATTTT.